The next 12 T cell receptor beta chains were all read from a single sample in a study of post-analysis software for immune sequencing data. The TCR beta cDNA libraries carried unique molecular identifiers. TCRdb analysed the PCR reads with MiXCR anew, one entry per CDR3 protein. Here the sample spans roughly 700,000 distinct CDR3 sequences, less than 35% being singletons. These receptors have no identified antigens. The study's findings and limits: In patients, TRBV5-6, TRBV5-1 and TRBV20-1 belonged to roughly five TRBV segments found more frequently than in controls.

What was sequenced was blood. The receptors derive from a girl between 10 and 17 years old with multiple sclerosis.

This chain connects TRBV29-1 to TRBJ2-1, with D tentatively TRBD1 or TRBD2 (5 bases each). CDR3 size: 14 residues. CDR1 SQVTM and CDR2 ANQGSEA come from the germline V gene. Trimming stripped 6 bases from V and 2 bases from J, with 14 bases between. The CDR3 DNA is TGCAGCGTGGGGACGGGCGCTACCTACAATGAGCAGTTCTTC. This codes for CSVGTGATYNEQFF.

This clonotype occurred a few times. The chain carries TRBV6-6 and TRBJ2-7; weak D call: TRBD1 (5 bases). V was clipped by 2 bases and J by 3 bases, with 14 bases between them. The CDR3 spans 15 residues. Germline CDR1 is MNHNY and CDR2 is SVGAGI (reference sequence). The CDR3 region is CASSYPRVGNYEQYF. DNA of the CDR3: TGTGCCAGCAGTTACCCCAGGGTCGGTAACTACGAGCAGTACTTC.

Concerning this clonotype itself: Since a much larger clone is just one base distant, this may be a read error. The J gene is TRBJ2-5, the V gene TRBV13; no clear D. The CDR3 runs to 12 residues. The germline gives CDR1 PRHDT, CDR2 FYEKMQ (reference sequence). The V end was cut by 2 bases, the J end by 11 bases, with 12 bases between. The CDR3 DNA reads TGTGCCAGCAGCTTACGTCCCTCCGTGCAGTACTTC. Protein sequence: CASSLRPSVQYF. The full variable domain, in which reference TRBV13 and TRBJ2-5 provide the parts outside the CDR3, is AAGVIQSPRHLIKEKRETATLKCYPIPRHDTVYWYQQGPGQDPQFLISFYEKMQSDKGSIPDRFSAQQFSDYHSELNMSSLELGDSALYFCASSLRPSVQYFGPGTRLLVL.

This clonotype was seen a handful of times. The chain links TRBV20-1 to TRBJ2-7, with a weak D call TRBD2 (6 bases). The J call may be in error: the DNA end matches TRBJ2-5 better. The germline gives CDR1 DFQATT, CDR2 SNEGSKA (reference sequence). The CDR3 is made up of 13 amino acids. CDR3 sequence reads: CSASAPGGETQYF. Here the CDR3 DNA reads TGCAGTGCTAGTGCGCCAGGAGGGGAGACCCAGTACTTC.

This clonotype was seen only once. The genes are TRBV6-5 and TRBJ1-6; D gene ambiguous. In germline, CDR1 is MNHEY, CDR2 SVGAGI. CDR3 length equals 14 residues. With 6 bases removed from V and 9 bases from J, the gap between germline ends came to 15 bases. The CDR3, as DNA: TGTGCCAGCAGCGTCAGCCAGGAAGCTTCACCCCTCCACTTT. Protein sequence: CASSVSQEASPLHF.

V is TRBV20-1 and J is TRBJ2-1; 10 bases line up with TRBD2. The germline V gene encodes CDR1 DFQATT and CDR2 SNEGSKA (reference sequence). This CDR3 is built from 15 residues. Germline trimming cut 2 bases from V and 3 bases from J; bases unmatched to any gene: 4. CDR3 sequence reads: CSARRASGGYNEQFF. The CDR3 region has the DNA TGCAGTGCTAGACGGGCTAGCGGGGGCTACAATGAGCAGTTCTTC.

Details on this clonotype: The junction shows a germline mismatch at one end, possibly a read error. The V call is TRBV5-1, the J call TRBJ2-1, with D unclear. The CDR3 length is 15 residues. Germline V gene data show CDR1 as SGHRS and CDR2 as YFSETQ. For the CDR3, the DNA is TGCACCAGCAGCTTCGGCCTACACCAAATCAATGAGCAGTTCTTC. Its translation is CTSSFGLHQINEQFF.

The chain recombines TRBV9 with TRBJ2-3; unclear D gene. Germline values: CDR1 SGDLS, CDR2 YYNGEE. V was pared by 6 bases and J by 0 bases, with 14 bases between. CDR3 length equals 15 residues. CDR3 DNA sequence: TGTGCCAGCATTCCATCGGACGCTAGCACAGATACGCAGTATTTT. It specifies CASIPSDASTDTQYF. The full variable domain, in which reference TRBV9 and TRBJ2-3 provide the parts outside the CDR3, is DSGVTQTPKHLITATGQRVTLRCSPRSGDLSVYWYQQSLDQGLQFLIQYYNGEERAKGNILERFSAQQFPDLHSELNLSSLELGDSALYFCASIPSDASTDTQYFGPGTRLTVL.

This rearrangement joins TRBV28 to TRBJ2-7; a weak D match, TRBD1 (5 bases). The CDR3 sequence is 17 residues long. Germline V CDR1 and CDR2: MDHEN, SYDVKM. Between the trimmed V and J ends, which lost 1 base and 0 bases, there was a span of 16 bases. CDR3 nucleotides: TGTGCCAGCAGTTTATTAATCGAGACAGAAAGCTCCTACGAGCAGTACTTC. Amino acids: CASSLLIETESSYEQYF.

In this sample, this clonotype turned up a few times. This chain uses TRBV7-2 with TRBJ2-7, with D unclear. Deletions cut 5 bases from V and 3 bases from J, with 17 bases between. CDR1 and CDR2 (germline): SGHTA, FQGNSA. The CDR3 loop spans 15 amino acids. The CDR3 DNA follows: TGTGCCAGCAGCCCAGGTGGTGCGGCGATCTACGAGCAGTACTTC. As protein: CASSPGGAAIYEQYF.

The chain has TRBV6-2 or TRBV6-3 and TRBJ2-5; D is possibly TRBD1 (5 bases). Germline assignment: CDR1 MNHEY and CDR2 SVGEGT. The CDR3 is 15 amino acids. Trimming stripped 2 bases from V and 1 base from J, with 11 bases between. The CDR3 nucleotides read TGTGCCAGCAGTTACCATCAGGGTCCCCAAGAGACCCAGTACTTC. Translating it yields CASSYHQGPQETQYF.

The gene calls are TRBV29-1 and TRBJ2-4, with 11 bases that match TRBD2. This CDR3 is 15 amino acids long. Germline CDR1 is SQVTM and CDR2 is ANQGSEA. J gave up 10 bases and V 0 bases, and 8 bases lay outside the gene matches. DNA of the CDR3: TGCAGCGTTGAAGATGTGGCTAGCGGGGGGCTGATTCAGTACTTC. It specifies CSVEDVASGGLIQYF.